This entry features one T cell receptor beta chain sequence. The antigen is not known. Both 60 Vbeta primers and 13 Jbeta primers went into the PCR. Sequenced by immunoSEQ multiplex PCR; TCRdb stores in-frame clones only, minus some. The sample has about 150,000 clones, about 70% seen once. This specimen belongs to a study of cytomegalovirus exposure and HLA in healthy donors. The CDR3 loop spans 13 amino acids. Trimming took 8 bases from V and 5 from J; bases not matched to a gene: 9. Germline CDR1 is SQVTM and CDR2 is ANQGSEA. Study-level results: Investigators reported approximately 150 TCR beta chains as tied to cytomegalovirus. V- and J-gene trimming of TCR beta was linked (in a later analysis) to a missense DCLRE1C variant.

The clonotype was recovered from a man in his thirties or forties in good health and CMV-seropositive. Source material: PBMCs. The chain joins TRBV29-1 to TRBJ2-5; 9 positions match TRBD1. Here the CDR3 reads CSINRGLLETQYF. The CDR3 DNA reads as TGCAGCATTAACAGGGGGCTTTTGGAGACCCAGTACTTC.